This T cell receptor (beta chain) was sequenced during a study of PD-1 blockade in classical Hodgkin lymphoma (dated by TCRdb to the early 2020s). For context, the study as a whole: Nivolumab dosing was 3 mg/kg intravenously every 2 weeks, continuing until either disease progression or unacceptable toxicity. The study used CyTOF and TCR beta sequencing to define a peripheral blood immune signature of response to PD-1 blockade in classical Hodgkin lymphoma.

The CDR3 holds 17 amino acids from the cysteine to the phenylalanine. The read is trimmed to its CDR3 DNA, 51 bases read in frame from base 1. Trimming removed 1 base from V and 1 base from J, leaving 11 bases between the germline ends. In the germline V gene, CDR1 corresponds to MDHEN and CDR2 to SYDVKM. General study outcomes and caveats: Lower diversity was seen in patients whose nivolumab began less than 1 year after ASCT, and these patients were left out of later analyses so that immune reconstitution would not confound the results. Baseline TCR diversity was reported as lower in newly diagnosed patients than in healthy donors, and lower still in relapsed/refractory patients. Baseline diversity similar to that of newly diagnosed patients was observed in trial patients achieving complete response, whereas significantly lower diversity was observed in partial responders and progressors. By C4D1, a significant rise was seen in CD4+ TCR diversity but not in CD8+ TCR diversity (p=0.0027 vs p=0.16), and the rise was most apparent among complete responders (p=0.02). The study covered only a single clinical trial cohort, and the causes of the repertoire differences, possibly disease activity or prior therapy, were still not defined.

The Qiagen DNeasy kit was used to extract genomic DNA from unsorted PBMCs and from the negatively selected CD4+ and CD8+ fractions. TCR beta CDR3 regions were amplified by immunoSEQ multiplex PCR using primers annealing to V and J segments. A synthetic immune receptor repertoire was used to minimize amplification bias, and any remaining bias was removed computationally after sequencing. The source study handled its data this way. Repertoire diversity was quantified as the Shannon entropy index using custom Python scripts. Unsorted, CD4+ and CD8+ repertoires were examined separately, except in combined analyses, for which CD4+ and CD8+ sequences were merged in silico. A clone counted as expanded when the clone's frequency after treatment rose at least 2-fold relative to C1D1, and clones undetected at baseline were given a pseudocount of 0.5. Clones with 0 or 1 copy at C1D1 were classified as singleton clones, and clones with 2 or more copies were classified as non-singleton clones. Clones expanded in unsorted samples were labelled as CD4+, CD8+ or unknown by matching protein sequences in sorted samples from the same patient. Wilcoxon tests on paired samples were used to test changes in diversity from C1D1 to C4D1. What TCRdb holds here is the immuneACCESS table cut down to in-frame rearrangements. Part of the clones is not present; checked against another copy, under half of the missing clones reflect an unresolved V gene, and the others are unexplained. The DNA gave D and trimming, while V, J and clone size come from that table. The sample table shows 10,000 to 15,000 clones, and about 80% are seen once. Clones ranked in the top ten supply about 0.89% of the sample.

The time point label corresponds to: cycle 4 day 1 (C4D1), after 5 to 7 weeks of nivolumab. Relapse after autologous stem cell transplantation had occurred in all trial patients, and cohorts A, B and C were distinguished by prior brentuximab vedotin exposure. Using a Miltenyi CD4+ T cell isolation kit, CD4+ T cells were purified from thawed PBMCs through magnetic negative selection. A total of fewer than 65 patients with relapsed/refractory classical Hodgkin lymphoma made up the trial cohort, and each patient's best overall response was complete response, partial response or progressive disease. Trial patients were treated with single-agent nivolumab in the multi-cohort phase II CheckMate 205 trial. An independent review committee assessed best overall response using the 2007 International Working Group response criteria. Trial PBMCs were collected immediately before nivolumab initiation (C1D1) and during therapy at cycle 2 day 1 and cycle 4 day 1. Peripheral blood was collected in 8 mL Vacutainer Cell Preparation Tubes, from which PBMCs were isolated by centrifugation and then cryopreserved. Purified CD4+ and CD8+ fractions were generated only in cases for which an additional PBMC sample was available. Magnetically labelled cells were depleted on LS columns in a quadroMACS separator, and the flow-through was collected as the purified fraction.

To note about this clone: Its antigen specificity is not known. The input lacks base qualities; no much larger clone sits a single base away.

The chain was built from TRBV28 and TRBJ2-6, with no D gene named confidently. The source is a human donor with classical Hodgkin lymphoma. The sample consisted of CD4+ T cells from blood, taken before the fourth cycle of nivolumab. The nucleotides are TGTGCCAGCAGTTTATTCCCAACTCGTTCTGGGGCCAACGTCCTGACTTTC. This sequence encodes CASSLFPTRSGANVLTF.